The T cell receptor beta chain described here comes from a study of shared clonotypes between healthy human individuals. Study-wide background: Used for every donor were three CD4 naive, three CD4 memory, two CD8 naive and one CD8 memory plate.

General study points: Across subsets, estimated richness was generally greater for naive than for memory populations.

Terminally differentiated effector memory CD45RA+ cells were left out of the naive CD8 fraction, which was CD45RO-negative and positively selected for CCR7. Of note for this clone: Antigen: not known.

Splitting of each subset's genomic DNA was done evenly across several immunoSEQ plates. The protocol was immunoSEQ multiplex PCR, while the TCRdb copy is restricted to in-frame clones and leaves out a portion. In the table there are approximately 2,200,000 clones, about 93% of which are singletons. This receptor was obtained from a man aged 18 to 29 in good health. Some clones in this sample may be carry-over from other donors' samples. Input material: naive CD8+ T cells from PBMCs.

The CDR3 loop reads CASSLRADTQYF. The CDR3 region has the DNA TGTGCCAGCAGCTTAAGGGCAGATACGCAGTATTTT. This sequence joins TRBV7-2 and TRBJ2-3, with no clear D. CDR3 length: 12 amino acids. V lost 2 bases and J 4 bases, leaving 4 bases between the germline ends. CDR1 is SGHTA and CDR2 is FQGNSA in the germline V gene.